This T cell receptor (beta chain) was obtained from a study of identical twins. TCRdb used MiXCR to reprocess the 5' RACE reads, holding one entry per CDR3 protein. The sample holds roughly 500,000 distinct CDR3 sequences; roughly a fifth are singletons and the top ten take 0.91%. CDR1 is LNHNV, CDR2 YYDKDF, per germline (reference sequence). The V and J ends lost 0 bases and 0 bases respectively, with 7 bases between them. The CDR3 runs 15 residues. To note about this clonotype: This may be a read error: a much more frequent sequence differs by one nucleotide.

Another study also made use of these data, one on T cells expressing NK-cell markers.

This chain joins TRBV15 and TRBJ2-3; a possible D gene is TRBD1 (5 bases). Material for sequencing was CD4+ T cells sorted from blood. This receptor was identified in a woman younger than 30 in good health. The CDR3, as DNA: TGTGCCACCAGCAGAGATAGACAGAGCACAGATACGCAGTATTTT. Encoded protein: CATSRDRQSTDTQYF.